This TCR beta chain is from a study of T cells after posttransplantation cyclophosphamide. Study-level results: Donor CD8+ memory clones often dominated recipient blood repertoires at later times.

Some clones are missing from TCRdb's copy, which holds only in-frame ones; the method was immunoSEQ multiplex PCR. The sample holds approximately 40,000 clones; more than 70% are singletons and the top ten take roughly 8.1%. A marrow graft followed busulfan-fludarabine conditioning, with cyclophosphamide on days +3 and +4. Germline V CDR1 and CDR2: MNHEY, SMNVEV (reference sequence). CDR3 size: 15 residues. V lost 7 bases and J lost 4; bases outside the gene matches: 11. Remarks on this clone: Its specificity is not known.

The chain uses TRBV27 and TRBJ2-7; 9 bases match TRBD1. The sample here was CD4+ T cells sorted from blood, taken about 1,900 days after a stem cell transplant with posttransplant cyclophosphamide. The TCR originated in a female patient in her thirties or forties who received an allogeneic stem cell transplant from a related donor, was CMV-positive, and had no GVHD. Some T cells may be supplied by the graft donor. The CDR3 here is CASKLRGQGRYEQYF. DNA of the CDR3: TGTGCCAGCAAATTACGGGGACAGGGTAGATACGAGCAGTACTTC.